Listed here are 15 T cell receptor beta chains from one sample, sequenced in a study of naive and memory T cell subsets. Two oligonucleotides, mixed equimolar, formed the beta constant-region primer covering TRBC1 and TRBC2. The ligated cDNA underwent four PCR rounds using SP2 and nested alpha and beta constant-region primers. TCRdb called the UMI-ligation and nested PCR reads again in MiXCR, with one record for every CDR3 protein. The sample has 8,500 to 10,000 distinct CDR3 sequences, roughly 5.5% seen once. Material for sequencing was CD4+ TEMRA cells from blood. Subset of the sample: effector memory re-expressing CD45RA, CD45RA+ CD27-. These receptors came from a human donor in good health.

This clonotype was detected many times. The chain combines TRBV4-2 with TRBJ2-5, with no clear D. Germline V gene sequence: CDR1 LGHNA, CDR2 YNFKEQ. The V gene lost 0 bases and the J gene lost 2 bases, with 13 bases spanning the gap. The CDR3 consists of 16 residues. The CDR3 spells CASSQDPGRIQETQYF. CDR3 nucleotide sequence: TGTGCCAGCAGCCAAGACCCAGGACGGATACAAGAGACCCAGTACTTC.

This clonotype was picked up a small number of times. This chain joins TRBV12-3 or TRBV12-4 and TRBJ2-5; D is perhaps TRBD1 (6 bases). This CDR3 comprises 14 residues. The V end was cut by 7 bases, the J end by 5 bases, with 17 bases between. CDR3 residues: CASTFGTRGETQYF. CDR3 DNA sequence: TGTGCCAGCACCTTCGGGACAAGAGGGGAGACCCAGTACTTC.

This clonotype occurred many times. V is TRBV12-3 or TRBV12-4 and J is TRBJ2-1; D possibly uses TRBD1 or TRBD2 (5 bases each). The CDR3 is 15 amino acids. Trimming left V 7 bases short and J 9 bases short, with 22 bases between. CDR3 coding DNA: TGTGCCAGCACCCAGAGGTCCTTTCGGGGACGTGAGCAGTTCTTC. This sequence encodes CASTQRSFRGREQFF.

This clonotype was counted at least ten times. V and J are TRBV15 and TRBJ1-5, with D maybe TRBD1 (5 bases). CDR3 length equals 15 residues. Germline-derived CDR1 and CDR2 are LNHNV and YYDKDF (reference sequence). Trimming removed 0 bases from V and 9 bases from J, with 15 bases in between. CDR3 DNA: TGTGCCACCAGCAGAGATGGGAAGGGACTGGGGCCCCAGCATTTT. Translation gives CATSRDGKGLGPQHF.

This clonotype was seen a handful of times. This chain links TRBV20-1 with TRBJ2-1; 9 positions match TRBD2. CDR3 length: 15 amino acids. With 2 bases clipped from V and 7 bases from J, the junction kept 9 bases outside the gene matches. CDR1 and CDR2 from the germline V gene are DFQATT and SNEGSKA (reference sequence). CDR3 in DNA: TGCAGTGCTAGATTCGGGCGGGGGGGCCCAAATGAGCAGTTCTTC. Its translation: CSARFGRGGPNEQFF.

In this sample, this clonotype turned up many times. V is TRBV20-1 and J is TRBJ1-1; 7 positions match TRBD1. The germline gives CDR1 DFQATT, CDR2 SNEGSKA (reference sequence). The ends lost 3 bases at V and 0 bases at J; junction bases unmatched: 1. The CDR3 runs to 13 residues. This chain's CDR3 is CSARGQLNTEAFF. CDR3 in DNA: TGCAGTGCTAGGGGACAGCTGAACACTGAAGCTTTCTTT.

Comments on this clonotype: A junction boundary mismatches the germline segment, possibly from a read error. This chain connects TRBV2 to TRBJ1-2; perhaps TRBD1 as D (5 bases). The germline gives CDR1 SNHLY, CDR2 FYNNEI. This CDR3 spans 11 amino acids. The CDR3 DNA sequence: TGTGCCAGCAGGGATATAACAGGTCCGATCTTC. Translated: CASRDITGPIF.

This clonotype appeared many times. The V and J genes are TRBV30 and TRBJ1-2, with TRBD1 matching over 8 bases. V dropped 0 bases and J dropped 1; count of bases not matched to a gene: 4. CDR1 and CDR2 from the germline V gene are GTSNPN and SVGIG (reference sequence). There are 15 residues in the CDR3. This CDR3 is CAWSVETGDNYGYTF. The CDR3, as DNA: TGTGCCTGGAGTGTGGAGACAGGGGATAACTATGGCTACACCTTC.

This clonotype has a count of ten or more. The V gene is TRBV5-1, the J gene TRBJ1-4; possibly TRBD1 for D (5 bases). Germline V CDR1 and CDR2: SGHRS, YFSETQ. There are 14 residues in the CDR3. V dropped 5 bases and J dropped 4 bases, with 12 bases sitting between them. DNA for the CDR3: TGCGCCAGCAGTCGGGACGCGGGTAATGAAAAACTGTTTTTT. Translated: CASSRDAGNEKLFF.

V and J are TRBV20-1 and TRBJ2-7; 10 positions match TRBD2. The length of the CDR3 is 13 residues. The V gene's germline CDR1 is DFQATT and CDR2 SNEGSKA (reference sequence). Trimming took 3 bases from V and 5 from J; bases not matched to a gene: 4. This CDR3 reads CSASLAGVHEQYF. DNA of the CDR3: TGCAGTGCTAGTCTAGCGGGGGTACACGAGCAGTACTTC.

In this sample, this clonotype turned up a few times. The V call is TRBV7-9, the J call TRBJ1-2, with D tentatively TRBD1 (5 bases). Between the trimmed V and J ends, which lost 5 bases and 0 bases, there was a span of 13 bases. The CDR3 covers 15 residues. Germline loops: CDR1 SEHNR, CDR2 FQNEAQ (reference sequence). As DNA, the CDR3 is TGTGCCAGCAGCCCCCGGACAAGAACTAACTATGGCTACACCTTC. This translates into CASSPRTRTNYGYTF.

The chain uses TRBV7-2 and TRBJ2-2; 7 nucleotides agree with TRBD2. The germline V gene encodes CDR1 SGHTA and CDR2 FQGNSA. Trimming at V came to 5 bases and at J to 7 bases, leaving 7 bases not matched to a gene. The CDR3 consists of 14 residues. This CDR3 is CASSVGAGVGELFF. The CDR3 DNA is TGTGCCAGCAGCGTTGGGGCGGGGGTCGGGGAGCTGTTTTTT.

This clonotype came up many times. The V gene is TRBV7-9, the J gene TRBJ2-3, with 8 bases matching TRBD2. CDR1 and CDR2 (germline): SEHNR, FQNEAQ (reference sequence). V lost 5 bases to trimming and J lost 2 bases; unmatched junction nucleotides: 12. The CDR3 loop spans 17 amino acids. The CDR3 reads CASSGRVAGTTTDTQYF. The CDR3 region has the DNA TGTGCCAGCAGCGGCAGGGTAGCGGGGACTACCACAGATACGCAGTATTTT.

This clonotype was recorded at least ten times. The V gene is TRBV12-5, the J gene TRBJ1-1; D is unclear. The CDR3 sequence is 13 residues long. Germline V gene lookup returns CDR1 LGHNT and CDR2 FRNRAP. The V end was cut by 9 bases, the J end by 4 bases, with 15 bases between. CDR3 protein: CASDNPVTTEAFF. In DNA, the CDR3 is TGTGCTAGCGACAACCCAGTTACCACTGAAGCTTTCTTT.

This clonotype was counted many times. The gene calls are TRBV7-9 and TRBJ1-2, with unresolved D. V lost 5 bases and J lost 2, with 15 bases in between. CDR3 length: 15 residues. The germline V gene encodes CDR1 SEHNR and CDR2 FQNEAQ (reference sequence). CDR3 DNA sequence: TGTGCCAGCAGCCCGCCCCCAACGGGAAACTATGGCTACACCTTC. Translated, it gives CASSPPPTGNYGYTF.